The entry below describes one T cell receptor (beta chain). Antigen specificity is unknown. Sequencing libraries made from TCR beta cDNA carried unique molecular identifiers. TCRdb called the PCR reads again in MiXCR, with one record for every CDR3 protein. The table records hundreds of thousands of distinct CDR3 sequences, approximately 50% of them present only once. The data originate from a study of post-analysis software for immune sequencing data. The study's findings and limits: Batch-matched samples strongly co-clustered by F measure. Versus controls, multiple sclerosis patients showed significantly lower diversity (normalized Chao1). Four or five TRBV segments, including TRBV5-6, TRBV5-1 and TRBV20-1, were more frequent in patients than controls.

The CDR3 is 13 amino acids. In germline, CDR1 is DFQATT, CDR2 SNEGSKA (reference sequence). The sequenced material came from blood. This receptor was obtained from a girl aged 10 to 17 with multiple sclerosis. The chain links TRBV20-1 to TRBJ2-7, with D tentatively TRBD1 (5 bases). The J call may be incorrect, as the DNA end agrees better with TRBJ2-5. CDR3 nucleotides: TGCAGTGCTCCTCGACGGCACAGGGAGACCCAGTACTTC. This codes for CSAPRRHRETQYF.